Described below is a single T cell receptor beta chain sequence and its context. The data were taken from a study of blood T cell repertoires in COVID-19. Study overall: From the United States, Italy and Spain came samples of acute and convalescent COVID-19.

The CDR3 spans 11 residues. J was trimmed by 5 bases and V by 6 bases; bases with no gene match: 0. Germline CDR1 SQVTM, CDR2 ANQGSEA. Authors' methods: Reference gene primers were amplified, and this amplification served to estimate nucleated cell counts. Only in-frame clones appear in the TCRdb table, and some are missing; sequencing was by immunoSEQ multiplex PCR. V, J and clone size were drawn from that table, and D and trimming were deduced from the DNA. The data show about 140,000 clones, with around 90% seen just once and about 1.7% held by the top ten. This sequence was found in a woman between 50 and 59 years old with acute or convalescent COVID-19. The chain employs TRBV29-1 and TRBJ2-2, with 7 bases fitting TRBD1. Input material: peripheral blood. The CDR3 protein is CSVTGTGELFF. The CDR3 coding sequence is TGCAGCGTGACAGGGACCGGGGAGCTGTTTTTT.